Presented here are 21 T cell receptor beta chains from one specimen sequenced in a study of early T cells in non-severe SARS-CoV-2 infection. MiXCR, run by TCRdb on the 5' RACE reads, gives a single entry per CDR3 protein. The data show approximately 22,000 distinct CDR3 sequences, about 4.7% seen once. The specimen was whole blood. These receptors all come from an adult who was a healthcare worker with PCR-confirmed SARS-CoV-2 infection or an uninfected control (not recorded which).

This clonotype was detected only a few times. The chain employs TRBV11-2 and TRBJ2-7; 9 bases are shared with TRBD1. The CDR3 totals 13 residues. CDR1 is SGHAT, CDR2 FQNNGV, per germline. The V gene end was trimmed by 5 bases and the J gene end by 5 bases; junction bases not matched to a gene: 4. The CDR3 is CASSPRTGDEQYF. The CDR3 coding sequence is TGTGCCAGCAGCCCGCGGACAGGGGACGAGCAGTACTTC.

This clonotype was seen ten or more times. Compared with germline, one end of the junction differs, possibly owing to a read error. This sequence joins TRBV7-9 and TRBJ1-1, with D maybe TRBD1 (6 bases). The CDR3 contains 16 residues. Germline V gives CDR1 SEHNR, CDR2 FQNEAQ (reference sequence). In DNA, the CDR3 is TGTGCCATCAGCCCCAGTCAGGGGTCAGGGAACACTGAAGCTTTCTTT. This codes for CAISPSQGSGNTEAFF. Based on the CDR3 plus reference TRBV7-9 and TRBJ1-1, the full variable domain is DTGVSQNPRHKITKRGQNVTFRCDPISEHNRLYWYRQTLGQGPEFLTYFQNEAQLEKSRLLSDRFSAERPKGSFSTLEIQRTEQGDSAMYLCAISPSQGSGNTEAFFGQGTRLTVV.

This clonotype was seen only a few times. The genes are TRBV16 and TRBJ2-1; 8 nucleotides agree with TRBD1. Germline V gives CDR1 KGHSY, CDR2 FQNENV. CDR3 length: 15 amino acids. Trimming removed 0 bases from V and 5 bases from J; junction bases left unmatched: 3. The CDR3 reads CASSQSRQGNNEQFF. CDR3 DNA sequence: TGTGCCAGCAGCCAATCTAGACAGGGGAACAATGAGCAGTTCTTC.

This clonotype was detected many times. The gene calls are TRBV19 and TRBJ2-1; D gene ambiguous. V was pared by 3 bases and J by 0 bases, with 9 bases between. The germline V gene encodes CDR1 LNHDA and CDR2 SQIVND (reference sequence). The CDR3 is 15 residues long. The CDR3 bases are TGTGCCAGTAGTATTGGGCCCAGCTCCTACAATGAGCAGTTCTTC. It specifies CASSIGPSSYNEQFF.

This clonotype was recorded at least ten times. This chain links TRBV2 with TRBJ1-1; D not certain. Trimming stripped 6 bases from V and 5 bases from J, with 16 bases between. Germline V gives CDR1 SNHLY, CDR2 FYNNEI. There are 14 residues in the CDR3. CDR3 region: CASSRSGKWTEAFF. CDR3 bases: TGTGCCAGCAGCCGTTCGGGGAAGTGGACTGAAGCTTTCTTT. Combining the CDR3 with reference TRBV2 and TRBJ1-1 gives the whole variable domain EPEVTQTPSHQVTQMGQEVILRCVPISNHLYFYWYRQILGQKVEFLVSFYNNEISEKSEIFDDQFSVERPDGSNFTLKIRSTKLEDSAMYFCASSRSGKWTEAFFGQGTRLTVV.

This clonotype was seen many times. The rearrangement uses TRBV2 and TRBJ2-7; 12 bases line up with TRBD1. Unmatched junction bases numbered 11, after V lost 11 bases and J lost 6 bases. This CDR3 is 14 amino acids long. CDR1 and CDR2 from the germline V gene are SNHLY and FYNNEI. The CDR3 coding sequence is TGTGCCGAATCACCGGGACAGGGGGCAAGCGAGCAGTACTTC. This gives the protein CAESPGQGASEQYF.

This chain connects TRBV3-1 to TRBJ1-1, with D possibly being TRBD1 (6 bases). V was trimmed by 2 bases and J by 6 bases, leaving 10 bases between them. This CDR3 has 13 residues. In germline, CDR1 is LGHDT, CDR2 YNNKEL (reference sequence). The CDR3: CASSQFQGSEAFF. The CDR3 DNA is TGTGCCAGCAGCCAATTCCAGGGGTCTGAAGCTTTCTTT.

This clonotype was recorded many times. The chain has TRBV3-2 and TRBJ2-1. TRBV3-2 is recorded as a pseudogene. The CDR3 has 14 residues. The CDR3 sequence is CASSQGIEVDEQFF. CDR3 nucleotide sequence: TGTGCCAGCAGCCAAGGGATAGAGGTTGATGAGCAGTTCTTC.

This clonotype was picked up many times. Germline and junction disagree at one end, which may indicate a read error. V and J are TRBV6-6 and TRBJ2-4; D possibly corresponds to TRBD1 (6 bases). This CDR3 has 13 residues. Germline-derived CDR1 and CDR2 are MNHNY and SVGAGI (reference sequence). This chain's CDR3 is CASSYLVTGSRDF. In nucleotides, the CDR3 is TGTGCCAGCAGTTACCTAGTTACAGGGAGTAGGGACTTC.

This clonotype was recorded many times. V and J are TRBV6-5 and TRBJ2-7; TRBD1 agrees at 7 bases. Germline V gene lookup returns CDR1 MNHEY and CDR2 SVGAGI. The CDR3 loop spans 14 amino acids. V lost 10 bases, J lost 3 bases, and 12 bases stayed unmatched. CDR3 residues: CATRPGRGIYEQYF. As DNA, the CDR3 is TGTGCCACCCGACCTGGCAGGGGGATCTACGAGCAGTACTTC.

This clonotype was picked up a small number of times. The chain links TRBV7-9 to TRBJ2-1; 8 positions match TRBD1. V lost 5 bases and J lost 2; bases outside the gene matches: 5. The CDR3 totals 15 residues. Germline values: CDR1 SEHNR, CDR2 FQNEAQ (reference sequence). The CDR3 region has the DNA TGTGCCAGCAGCCCAGTGACAGGGGCCTACAATGAGCAGTTCTTC. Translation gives CASSPVTGAYNEQFF.

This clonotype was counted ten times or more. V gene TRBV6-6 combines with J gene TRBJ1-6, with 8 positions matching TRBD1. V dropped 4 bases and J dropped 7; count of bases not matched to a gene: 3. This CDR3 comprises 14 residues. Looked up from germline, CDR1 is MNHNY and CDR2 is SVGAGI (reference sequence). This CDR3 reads CASSFRQGNSPLHF. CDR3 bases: TGTGCCAGCAGTTTTAGACAGGGGAATTCACCCCTCCACTTT.

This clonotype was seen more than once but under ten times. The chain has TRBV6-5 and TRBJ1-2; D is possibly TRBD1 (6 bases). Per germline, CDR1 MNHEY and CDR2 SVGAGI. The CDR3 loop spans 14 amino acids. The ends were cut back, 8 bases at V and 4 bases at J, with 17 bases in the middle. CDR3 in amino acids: CASRYGGGVYGYTF. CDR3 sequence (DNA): TGTGCCAGCCGCTACGGAGGGGGAGTCTATGGCTACACCTTC.

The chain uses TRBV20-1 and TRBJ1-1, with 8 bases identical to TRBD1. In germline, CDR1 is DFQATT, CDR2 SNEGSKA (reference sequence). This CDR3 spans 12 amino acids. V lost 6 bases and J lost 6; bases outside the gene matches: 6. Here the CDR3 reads CSADDRGPEAFF. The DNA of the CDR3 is TGCAGTGCCGATGACAGGGGCCCTGAAGCTTTCTTT.

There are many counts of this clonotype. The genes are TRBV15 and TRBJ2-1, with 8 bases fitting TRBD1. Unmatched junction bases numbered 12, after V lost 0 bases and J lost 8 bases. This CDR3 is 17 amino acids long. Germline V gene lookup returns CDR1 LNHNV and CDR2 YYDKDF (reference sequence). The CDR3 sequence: CATSRDLSGQVLYEQFF. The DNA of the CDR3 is TGTGCCACCAGCAGAGATCTCTCGGGACAGGTTTTGTATGAGCAGTTCTTC.

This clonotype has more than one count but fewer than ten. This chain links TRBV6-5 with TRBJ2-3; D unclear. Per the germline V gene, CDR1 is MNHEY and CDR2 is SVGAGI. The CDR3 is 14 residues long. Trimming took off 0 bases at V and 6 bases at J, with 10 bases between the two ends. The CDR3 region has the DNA TGTGCCAGCAGTTACTCTTCAGTTGGGGATACGCAGTATTTT. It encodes CASSYSSVGDTQYF.

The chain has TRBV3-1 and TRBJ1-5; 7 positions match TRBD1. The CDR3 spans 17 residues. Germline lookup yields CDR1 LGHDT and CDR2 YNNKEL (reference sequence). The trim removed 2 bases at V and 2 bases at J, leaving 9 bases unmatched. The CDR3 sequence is CASSQQGVILGNQPQHF. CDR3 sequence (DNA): TGTGCCAGCAGCCAACAGGGGGTGATTCTTGGCAATCAGCCCCAGCATTTT.

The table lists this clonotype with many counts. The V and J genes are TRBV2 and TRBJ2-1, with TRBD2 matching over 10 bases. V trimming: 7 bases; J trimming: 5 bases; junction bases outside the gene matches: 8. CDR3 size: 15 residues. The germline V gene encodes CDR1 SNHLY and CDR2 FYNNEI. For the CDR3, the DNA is TGTGCCAGCAAGGTCCAGCGGGGGGGCAACAATGAGCAGTTCTTC. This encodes CASKVQRGGNNEQFF.

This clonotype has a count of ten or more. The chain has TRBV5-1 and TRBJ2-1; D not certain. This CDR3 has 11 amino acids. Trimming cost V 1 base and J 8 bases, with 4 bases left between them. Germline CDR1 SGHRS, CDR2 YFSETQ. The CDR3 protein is CASSLIDEQFF. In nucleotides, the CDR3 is TGCGCCAGCAGCTTGATAGATGAGCAGTTCTTC. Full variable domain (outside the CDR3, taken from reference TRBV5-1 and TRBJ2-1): KAGVTQTPRYLIKTRGQQVTLSCSPISGHRSVSWYQQTPGQGLQFLFEYFSETQRNKGNFPGRFSGRQFSNSRSEMNVSTLELGDSALYLCASSLIDEQFFGPGTRLTVL.

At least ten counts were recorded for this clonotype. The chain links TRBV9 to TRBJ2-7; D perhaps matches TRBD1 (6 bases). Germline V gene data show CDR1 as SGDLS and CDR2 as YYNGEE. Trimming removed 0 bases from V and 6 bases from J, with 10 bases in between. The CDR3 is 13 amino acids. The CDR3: CASSVVTGSEQYF. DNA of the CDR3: TGTGCCAGCAGCGTAGTTACAGGGAGCGAGCAGTACTTC.

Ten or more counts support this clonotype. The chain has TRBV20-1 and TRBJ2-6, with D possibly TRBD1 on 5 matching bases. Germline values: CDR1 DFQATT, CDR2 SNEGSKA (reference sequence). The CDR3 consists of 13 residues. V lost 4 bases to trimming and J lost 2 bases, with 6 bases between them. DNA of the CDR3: TGCAGTGCTACAGGGACTGGGGCCAACGTCCTGACTTTC. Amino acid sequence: CSATGTGANVLTF.